The 12 T cell receptor beta chains presented below share a single source sample, sequenced in a study of beta chain features in type 1 diabetes. Isolated RNA was reverse transcribed in full, so expressed TCRB transcripts were sequenced. Clones were sequenced by immunoSEQ multiplex PCR, and TCRdb holds only the in-frame ones, with some missing. This table has about 120,000 clones, over 15% appearing once. General study results and limits: In every one of the four CD4+ subsets, TCRB CDR3s were moderately but significantly shorter in Type 1 diabetes patients.

No antigens are known for them. Sample: central memory CD4+ T cells from blood. These receptors were obtained from a man aged 30 to 45 with type 1 diabetes.

The V and J genes are TRBV4-1 and TRBJ1-1; D ambiguous. Between the trimmed V and J ends, which lost 4 bases and 1 base, there was a span of 10 bases. The germline CDR1 and CDR2 sequences are MGHRA and YSYEKL. The CDR3 runs to 14 residues. The CDR3 spells CASSRRNSNTEAFF. The CDR3 region has the DNA TGCGCCAGCAGCCGCAGAAATTCGAACACTGAAGCTTTCTTT.

A few counts support this clone. The chain uses TRBV7-2 and TRBJ1-5, with TRBD1 matching 9 bases. The CDR3 consists of 17 residues. Losses at the gene ends were 1 base for V and 6 bases for J; bases not matched to a gene: 10. CDR1 SGHTA and CDR2 FQGNSA come from the germline V gene. CDR3 sequence (DNA): TGTGCCAGCAGCTTAGTAGGTAGAGGACAGGGGCCTCAGCCCCAGCATTTT. Protein sequence: CASSLVGRGQGPQPQHF.

The chain employs TRBV7-2 and TRBJ2-1; 11 nucleotides match TRBD2. Per germline, CDR1 SGHTA and CDR2 FQGNSA. The CDR3 is 17 residues long. V was pared by 1 base and J by 5 bases, with 7 bases of the junction left unmatched. Here the CDR3 reads CASSLEAGTSGHNEQFF. The CDR3 bases are TGTGCCAGCAGCTTAGAAGCCGGGACTAGCGGACACAATGAGCAGTTCTTC.

This clone has more than one count but fewer than ten. V and J are TRBV29-1 and TRBJ2-7, with 11 bases that match TRBD1. Germline trimming cut 0 bases from V and 0 bases from J; bases unmatched to any gene: 10. The germline V gene encodes CDR1 SQVTM and CDR2 ANQGSEA. The CDR3 runs 18 residues. The CDR3 nucleotides are TGCAGCGTTGAAGATCGGGGGACAGGGGGTCAGAGCTCCTACGAGCAGTACTTC. As protein: CSVEDRGTGGQSSYEQYF.

The chain recombines TRBV5-1 with TRBJ2-3, with 10 bases fitting TRBD2. The CDR3 totals 15 residues. Germline V gives CDR1 SGHRS, CDR2 YFSETQ. V shed 0 bases and J 5 bases; nucleotides not matched to a gene: 3. The CDR3 DNA reads TGCGCCAGCAGCTTGGCCGGGACTAGCGAAGATACGCAGTATTTT. This gives the protein CASSLAGTSEDTQYF.

The chain has TRBV5-4 and TRBJ2-1; 7 bases map to TRBD1. This CDR3 region has 13 residues. The ends lost 3 bases at V and 10 bases at J; junction bases unmatched: 7. The germline V gene has CDR1 SGHNT and CDR2 YYREEE (reference sequence). CDR3 loop: CASSSTGNGEQFF. CDR3 nucleotide sequence: TGTGCCAGCAGCTCGACAGGGAATGGCGAGCAGTTCTTC.

This clone was picked up a small number of times. This chain joins TRBV29-1 and TRBJ2-7; 10 nucleotides align to TRBD1. Germline loops: CDR1 SQVTM, CDR2 ANQGSEA. The J segment lost 3 bases and the V segment lost 0 bases, leaving 5 bases of the junction unmatched. This CDR3 region has 15 residues. The CDR3 protein is CSVEEIGDRGYEQYF. CDR3 sequence (DNA): TGCAGCGTTGAAGAAATAGGGGACAGGGGCTACGAGCAGTACTTC.

Only a few counts were recorded for this clone. V gene TRBV9 combines with J gene TRBJ2-7; D is unclear. Trimming removed 0 bases from V and 1 base from J, with 8 bases in between. The CDR3 runs to 14 residues. Germline lookup yields CDR1 SGDLS and CDR2 YYNGEE. CDR3 DNA sequence: TGTGCCAGCAGCGTAGCCCCGTATTCCTACGAGCAGTACTTC. It yields the protein CASSVAPYSYEQYF.

This clone counts as medium-sized. The chain uses TRBV2 and TRBJ1-6, with TRBD1 matching over 11 bases. Looked up from germline, CDR1 is SNHLY and CDR2 is FYNNEI. The ends lost 3 bases at V and 8 bases at J; junction bases unmatched: 3. The CDR3 covers 15 residues. CDR3 in DNA: TGTGCCAGCAGTGAGGGGACAGGGGGTTATTCACCCCTCCACTTT. This translates into CASSEGTGGYSPLHF.

V is TRBV9 and J is TRBJ2-3; no reliable D call. The germline V gene has CDR1 SGDLS and CDR2 YYNGEE. The CDR3 sequence is 15 residues long. Between the trimmed V and J ends, which lost 6 bases and 1 base, there was a span of 15 bases. This chain's CDR3 is CASNPRSEGTDTQYF. As DNA, the CDR3 is TGTGCCAGCAACCCGAGGTCTGAAGGCACAGATACGCAGTATTTT.

The rearrangement uses TRBV11-3 and TRBJ2-4, with a tentative D call TRBD2 (6 bases). The CDR3 runs to 13 residues. Trimming removed 6 bases at V and 6 bases at J, with 12 bases between. Germline CDR1 reads SGHNT; CDR2 reads YENEEA. The CDR3 DNA sequence: TGTGCCAGCAGGCCGGGAGCAGGAAACATTCAGTACTTC. It codes for CASRPGAGNIQYF.

About this clone itself: The sample holds other DNA sequences that translate to the same CDR3. This CDR3 reads CASSLVQGRGYGYTF. The CDR3 coding sequence is TGTGCCAGCAGCTTAGTGCAAGGCAGGGGCTATGGCTACACCTTC. The rearrangement uses TRBV11-2 and TRBJ1-2, with D possibly matching TRBD1 (6 bases). Trimming took 1 base from V and 4 from J, leaving 13 bases between them. Germline CDR1 reads SGHAT; CDR2 reads FQNNGV. The CDR3 sequence is 15 residues long.